The text below deals with one T cell receptor beta chain. The antigen is not known. The data derive from a study of cytomegalovirus exposure and HLA in healthy donors. General study findings and limits: Published work reported that the classifier diagnosed cytomegalovirus status with high specificity and sensitivity.

Some clones are missing from TCRdb's copy, which holds only in-frame ones; the method was immunoSEQ multiplex PCR. In the table there are about 360,000 clones, approximately 90% of which are singletons. The donors were members of the validation cohort comprising over 100 subjects, separate from the roughly 730-subject first cohort. The sequence was obtained from a young woman in good health and CMV-seronegative. Sequences were obtained from PBMCs.

CDR3 sequence: CASSPTPGGRETQYF. The CDR3 DNA sequence: TGCGCCAGCAGCCCTACCCCGGGGGGCCGTGAGACCCAGTACTTC. The rearrangement joins TRBV5-1 to TRBJ2-5; a possible D gene is TRBD2 (7 bases). Per the germline V gene, CDR1 is SGHRS and CDR2 is YFSETQ. V lost 4 bases, J lost 5 bases, and 18 bases lay in between. This CDR3 spans 15 amino acids.